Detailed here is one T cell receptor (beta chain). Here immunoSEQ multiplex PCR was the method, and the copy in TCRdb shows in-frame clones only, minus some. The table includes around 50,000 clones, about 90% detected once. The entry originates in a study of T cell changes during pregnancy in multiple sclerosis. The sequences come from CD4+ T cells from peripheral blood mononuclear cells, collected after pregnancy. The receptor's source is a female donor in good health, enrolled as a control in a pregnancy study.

CDR3 protein: CATAKTEETQYF. The CDR3, as DNA: TGTGCCACCGCGAAGACAGAAGAGACCCAGTACTTC. The chain employs TRBV15 and TRBJ2-5; tentative D call: TRBD1 (5 bases). V was pared by 8 bases and J by 3 bases, with 10 bases between. CDR1 is LNHNV, CDR2 YYDKDF, per germline (reference sequence). CDR3 length: 12 residues.